These T cell receptor beta chains were read from a single sample in a study of blood T cell repertoires in COVID-19. Data came from immunoSEQ multiplex PCR; TCRdb stores just in-frame clones and leaves some out. The sample lists 330,000 or so clones, around 87% occurring once. The sample taken for sequencing was PBMCs or T cells enriched from blood (not recorded which). These receptors were collected from a man in his forties in a cohort exposed to, infected with or recovered from COVID-19 (not recorded which). CDR3s include the opening cysteine and the closing phenylalanine or tryptophan. A D gene is named only where the DNA matches it firmly. Some rows have no size entry. The others give once, few or many, or a class for an expanded clone.

clone size: NA; V gene: TRBV29-1; J gene: TRBJ2-4; D gene: NA; CDR3 protein: CSVRAKNIQYF; CDR3 DNA: TGCAGCGTTCGGGCCAAAAACATTCAGTACTTC
clone size: NA; V gene: TRBV19; J gene: TRBJ1-1; D gene: NA; CDR3 protein: CASSSGPTGYTEAFF; CDR3 DNA: TGTGCCAGTAGTTCCGGGCCCACAGGGTACACTGAAGCTTTCTTT
clone size: NA; V gene: TRBV6-1; J gene: TRBJ1-5; D gene: TRBD1; CDR3 protein: CASSEKTGGQPQHF; CDR3 DNA: TGTGCCAGCAGTGAAAAGACAGGGGGTCAGCCCCAGCATTTT
clone size: few; V gene: TRBV5-1; J gene: TRBJ1-4; D gene: NA; CDR3 protein: CASSPQGGNEKLFF; CDR3 DNA: TGCGCCAGCAGCCCCCAAGGAGGGAATGAAAAACTGTTTTTT
clone size: NA; V gene: TRBV7-2; J gene: TRBJ2-1; D gene: NA; CDR3 protein: CASSLRVPTREQFF; CDR3 DNA: TGTGCCAGCAGCTTACGTGTCCCCACCAGAGAGCAGTTCTTC
clone size: NA; V gene: TRBV5-4; J gene: TRBJ1-2; D gene: NA; CDR3 protein: CASSQGYRGKGTIGYTF; CDR3 DNA: TGTGCCAGCAGCCAGGGGTACCGGGGGAAAGGGACTATCGGCTACACCTTC
clone size: NA; V gene: TRBV2; J gene: TRBJ2-2; D gene: TRBD1; CDR3 protein: CATTRTGVTGELFF; CDR3 DNA: TGTGCCACCACGAGGACAGGCGTAACCGGGGAGCTGTTTTTT
clone size: NA; V gene: TRBV6-5; J gene: TRBJ1-2; D gene: NA; CDR3 protein: CASRQYWNYGYTF; CDR3 DNA: TGTGCCAGCAGACAGTACTGGAACTATGGCTACACCTTC
clone size: once; V gene: TRBV6-5; J gene: TRBJ2-3; D gene: NA; CDR3 protein: CASSYSGEDTDTQYF; CDR3 DNA: TGTGCCAGCAGTTACTCAGGGGAGGACACAGATACGCAGTATTTT
clone size: NA; V gene: TRBV6-1; J gene: TRBJ1-3; D gene: NA; CDR3 protein: CASSEFGSSGNTIYF; CDR3 DNA: TGTGCCAGCAGTGAATTCGGGAGCTCTGGAAACACCATATATTTT
clone size: NA; V gene: TRBV15; J gene: TRBJ2-1; D gene: TRBD2; CDR3 protein: CATSEGSGRAVDEQFF; CDR3 DNA: TGTGCCACCAGCGAGGGTAGCGGGAGGGCCGTCGATGAGCAGTTCTTC
clone size: once; V gene: TRBV3-1/TRBV3-2; J gene: TRBJ2-5; D gene: NA; CDR3 protein: CASSQERETQYF; CDR3 DNA: TGTGCCAGCAGCCAAGAGAGGGAGACCCAGTACTTC
clone size: NA; V gene: TRBV15; J gene: TRBJ2-7; D gene: TRBD1; CDR3 protein: CATSTGQQGAHEQYF; CDR3 DNA: TGTGCCACCAGCACAGGTCAACAGGGGGCGCACGAGCAGTACTTC
clone size: NA; V gene: TRBV15; J gene: TRBJ1-6; D gene: TRBD1; CDR3 protein: CATSRDEDRDSPLHF; CDR3 DNA: TGTGCCACCAGCAGAGATGAGGACAGGGACTCACCCCTCCACTTT
clone size: NA; V gene: TRBV14; J gene: TRBJ2-1; D gene: TRBD2; CDR3 protein: CASSQTGTSGRNEQFF; CDR3 DNA: TGTGCCAGCAGCCAAACCGGGACTAGCGGGAGGAATGAGCAGTTCTTC
clone size: NA; V gene: TRBV28; J gene: TRBJ1-2; D gene: TRBD1; CDR3 protein: CASSQTGAPFGYGYTF; CDR3 DNA: TGTGCCAGCAGTCAGACAGGGGCCCCCTTCGGCTATGGCTACACCTTC
clone size: NA; V gene: TRBV30; J gene: TRBJ2-7; D gene: TRBD1; CDR3 protein: CAWRGRDRGYEQYF; CDR3 DNA: TGTGCCTGGAGGGGGCGGGACAGGGGCTACGAGCAGTACTTC
clone size: few; V gene: TRBV5-1; J gene: TRBJ1-2; D gene: NA; CDR3 protein: CASSLGDSSSFYGYTF; CDR3 DNA: TGCGCCAGCAGCTTGGGAGACAGTTCTTCATTCTATGGCTACACCTTC
clone size: once; V gene: TRBV10-3; J gene: TRBJ1-2; D gene: NA; CDR3 protein: CAISESGDYGYTF; CDR3 DNA: TGTGCCATCAGTGAGTCAGGAGACTATGGCTACACCTTC
clone size: NA; V gene: TRBV14; J gene: TRBJ2-7; D gene: NA; CDR3 protein: CASSQPGSLGYEQYF; CDR3 DNA: TGTGCCAGCAGCCAACCGGGAAGCCTGGGCTACGAGCAGTACTTC
clone size: NA; V gene: TRBV3-1/TRBV3-2; J gene: TRBJ2-7; D gene: NA; CDR3 protein: CASSQVGEGSSYEQYF; CDR3 DNA: TGTGCCAGCAGCCAAGTCGGCGAGGGAAGCTCCTACGAGCAGTACTTC
clone size: once; V gene: TRBV27; J gene: TRBJ1-5; D gene: TRBD1; CDR3 protein: CASREDRVNQPQHF; CDR3 DNA: TGTGCCAGCAGGGAGGACAGGGTGAATCAGCCCCAGCATTTT
clone size: NA; V gene: TRBV18; J gene: TRBJ1-5; D gene: TRBD1; CDR3 protein: CASSPTGTGGNQPQHF; CDR3 DNA: TGTGCCAGCTCACCAACCGGGACAGGCGGCAATCAGCCCCAGCATTTT
clone size: NA; V gene: TRBV27; J gene: TRBJ1-2; D gene: NA; CDR3 protein: CASSLGLGYTF; CDR3 DNA: TGTGCCAGCAGTTTAGGACTCGGCTACACCTTC
clone size: NA; V gene: TRBV7-6; J gene: TRBJ1-4; D gene: TRBD1; CDR3 protein: CASSWTGATNEKLFF; CDR3 DNA: TGTGCCAGCAGCTGGACAGGCGCAACTAATGAAAAACTGTTTTTT
clone size: NA; V gene: TRBV4-1; J gene: TRBJ1-4; D gene: NA; CDR3 protein: CASSYGRDTDEKLFF; CDR3 DNA: TGCGCCAGCAGCTACGGCCGGGACACGGATGAAAAACTGTTTTTT
clone size: NA; V gene: TRBV5-1; J gene: TRBJ2-1; D gene: TRBD2; CDR3 protein: CASSLGLAGAHEQFF; CDR3 DNA: TGCGCCAGCAGCTTGGGGCTAGCGGGAGCCCATGAGCAGTTCTTC
clone size: NA; V gene: TRBV28; J gene: TRBJ1-5; D gene: TRBD1; CDR3 protein: CASLQGSGNQPQHF; CDR3 DNA: TGTGCCAGCCTACAGGGGTCTGGCAATCAGCCCCAGCATTTT
clone size: NA; V gene: TRBV7-9; J gene: TRBJ2-7; D gene: TRBD1; CDR3 protein: CASSLSGTAEEQYF; CDR3 DNA: TGTGCCAGCAGCTTGTCCGGGACAGCTGAGGAGCAGTACTTC
clone size: few; V gene: TRBV4-1; J gene: TRBJ2-2; D gene: TRBD2; CDR3 protein: CASSQAYGGRNTGELFF; CDR3 DNA: TGCGCCAGCAGCCAAGCGTATGGCGGGAGGAACACCGGGGAGCTGTTTTTT
clone size: NA; V gene: TRBV4-2; J gene: TRBJ1-1; D gene: TRBD1; CDR3 protein: CASTYGTGVDAEAFF; CDR3 DNA: TGTGCCAGCACATATGGGACAGGGGTCGACGCTGAAGCTTTCTTT
clone size: NA; V gene: TRBV25-1; J gene: TRBJ2-1; D gene: TRBD1; CDR3 protein: CASSVQGANYNEQFF; CDR3 DNA: TGTGCCAGCAGTGTACAGGGGGCTAACTACAATGAGCAGTTCTTC
clone size: NA; V gene: TRBV7-2; J gene: TRBJ2-2; D gene: TRBD2; CDR3 protein: CASSTHQREWNTGELFF; CDR3 DNA: TGTGCCAGCAGTACTCATCAGCGGGAGTGGAACACCGGGGAGCTGTTTTTT
clone size: NA; V gene: TRBV7-2; J gene: TRBJ1-6; D gene: NA; CDR3 protein: CASSLGRSNSPLHF; CDR3 DNA: TGTGCCAGCAGCTTAGGGAGATCCAATTCACCCCTCCACTTT
clone size: NA; V gene: TRBV7-9; J gene: TRBJ2-7; D gene: TRBD1; CDR3 protein: CASSFGQGGVYEQYF; CDR3 DNA: TGTGCCAGCAGCTTCGGACAGGGTGGGGTTTACGAGCAGTACTTC
clone size: NA; V gene: TRBV6-5; J gene: TRBJ1-1; D gene: TRBD1; CDR3 protein: CASSYLTGQRNTEAFF; CDR3 DNA: TGTGCCAGCAGTTACTTGACGGGACAGAGGAACACTGAAGCTTTCTTT
clone size: NA; V gene: TRBV29-1; J gene: TRBJ2-3; D gene: TRBD2; CDR3 protein: CSVSPSGDSTDTQYF; CDR3 DNA: TGCAGCGTCTCACCTAGCGGGGACAGCACAGATACGCAGTATTTT
clone size: NA; V gene: TRBV3-1/TRBV3-2; J gene: TRBJ1-1; D gene: NA; CDR3 protein: CASGSGGTEAFF; CDR3 DNA: TGTGCCAGCGGAAGTGGAGGCACTGAAGCTTTCTTT
clone size: NA; V gene: TRBV29-1; J gene: TRBJ2-7; D gene: TRBD1; CDR3 protein: CSVGTGTYEQYF; CDR3 DNA: TGCAGCGTTGGGACAGGGACCTACGAGCAGTACTTC
clone size: NA; V gene: TRBV9; J gene: TRBJ1-1; D gene: NA; CDR3 protein: CASSPSARRDTEAFF; CDR3 DNA: TGTGCCAGCAGCCCTTCAGCCCGGAGAGACACTGAAGCTTTCTTT
clone size: NA; V gene: TRBV5-6; J gene: TRBJ1-2; D gene: TRBD1; CDR3 protein: CASSFDRGSGYTF; CDR3 DNA: TGTGCCAGCAGCTTCGACAGGGGGAGTGGCTACACCTTC
clone size: NA; V gene: TRBV29-1; J gene: TRBJ2-1; D gene: NA; CDR3 protein: CSVGGSEQFF; CDR3 DNA: TGCAGCGTTGGAGGGAGTGAGCAGTTCTTC
clone size: few; V gene: TRBV4-1; J gene: TRBJ2-1; D gene: NA; CDR3 protein: CASSQDVRRVNEQFF; CDR3 DNA: TGCGCCAGCAGCCAAGATGTAAGGAGGGTGAATGAGCAGTTCTTC
clone size: NA; V gene: TRBV5-1; J gene: TRBJ2-3; D gene: TRBD2; CDR3 protein: CASSLFSGRAGTDTQYF; CDR3 DNA: TGCGCCAGCAGCTTGTTTAGCGGGAGAGCTGGCACAGATACGCAGTATTTT
clone size: few; V gene: TRBV27; J gene: TRBJ2-7; D gene: TRBD2; CDR3 protein: CASSPGRGLGHYEQYF; CDR3 DNA: TGTGCCAGCAGTCCAGGGAGGGGTCTTGGTCACTACGAGCAGTACTTC
clone size: NA; V gene: TRBV9; J gene: TRBJ1-6; D gene: NA; CDR3 protein: CASSVDWGREGSPLHF; CDR3 DNA: TGTGCCAGCAGCGTAGATTGGGGGAGGGAAGGATCACCCCTCCACTTT
clone size: once; V gene: TRBV27; J gene: TRBJ1-4; D gene: NA; CDR3 protein: CASSPAGRFATNEKLFF; CDR3 DNA: TGTGCCAGCAGCCCGGCGGGCAGGTTTGCAACTAATGAAAAACTGTTTTTT
clone size: NA; V gene: TRBV19; J gene: TRBJ2-1; D gene: TRBD2; CDR3 protein: CASSTGLAGGNEQFF; CDR3 DNA: TGTGCCAGTAGTACGGGACTAGCGGGAGGAAATGAGCAGTTCTTC
clone size: once; V gene: TRBV5-1; J gene: TRBJ2-3; D gene: TRBD2; CDR3 protein: CASSLPGGPSTDTQYF; CDR3 DNA: TGCGCCAGCAGCTTGCCGGGAGGGCCGAGCACAGATACGCAGTATTTT
clone size: NA; V gene: TRBV11-2; J gene: TRBJ2-3; D gene: NA; CDR3 protein: CASSSRQGLTDTQYF; CDR3 DNA: TGTGCCAGCAGCTCAAGGCAGGGGTTAACAGATACGCAGTATTTT
clone size: NA; V gene: TRBV27; J gene: TRBJ2-3; D gene: TRBD2; CDR3 protein: CASSLWAGGLDTQYF; CDR3 DNA: TGTGCCAGCAGTTTATGGGCGGGAGGGCTGGATACGCAGTATTTT
clone size: NA; V gene: TRBV5-5; J gene: TRBJ1-1; D gene: NA; CDR3 protein: CASSLDPQIFKTEAFF; CDR3 DNA: TGTGCCAGCAGCTTGGATCCCCAGATATTTAAGACTGAAGCTTTCTTT
clone size: once; V gene: TRBV10-2; J gene: TRBJ2-1; D gene: TRBD2; CDR3 protein: CASRGLATYNEQFF; CDR3 DNA: TGCGCCAGCAGAGGACTAGCGACTTACAATGAGCAGTTCTTC
clone size: NA; V gene: TRBV12-1; J gene: TRBJ1-2; D gene: NA; CDR3 protein: CASSKRDRGRWCYTF; CDR3 DNA: TGTGCCAGCAGCAAACGGGACAGGGGGCGGTGGTGCTACACCTTC
clone size: NA; V gene: TRBV5-4; J gene: TRBJ2-7; D gene: TRBD2; CDR3 protein: CASSGGLAGRDEQYF; CDR3 DNA: TGTGCCAGCAGCGGGGGACTAGCGGGACGGGACGAGCAGTACTTC